This T cell receptor beta chain was documented in a study of spatial heterogeneity in lung cancer (dated by TCRdb to the late 2010s). Regarding the complete study: Beta-chain transcripts were consistently detected in greater numbers than alpha-chain transcripts, which likely reflects a higher abundance of beta-chain transcripts. In tumor regions, TCR transcript counts showed a strong correlation with a T cell transcriptional module score derived from matched bulk RNA-seq. In the raw uncorrected reads, each unique combination of TCR and UMI appeared more than ten times on average. The study quantitatively compared TCR alpha and beta repertoires across multiple tumor regions, matched nontumor lung and blood in non-small cell lung cancer. The study linked features of the TCR repertoire to counts of nonsynonymous mutations, which were determined by whole-exome sequencing of tumor tissue. Both alpha and beta chains were TCR-sequenced in samples taken at surgery, namely 220 tumor regions, around 64 matched nontumor lung samples and approximately 58 PBMC samples. Study-wide conclusions, independent of this receptor: Counts of ubiquitous and regional expanded TCRs were found to correlate with counts of ubiquitous and regional nonsynonymous mutations, respectively. TCR-seq coverage of tumor T cells was estimated at only around 7% for alpha chains and about 14% for beta chains. Confirming at a functional level the hypothesis that regional TCRs recognize regional mutations was considered to require additional single-cell paired TCR alpha and beta sequencing. The tumor nonsynonymous mutation count correlated with the number of expanded intratumoral alpha and beta TCRs.

This clonotype showed up many times. Its antigen is not yet known. No much larger clonotype is one base removed from it; base qualities were not supplied. According to the study, the label for this sample's time point signals: sample taken at primary tumor resection. The donors were fewer than 90 patients from the lung TRACERx cohort who had early-stage, untreated non-small cell lung cancer. Without any cell sorting, TCR sequencing was performed on whole RNA extracted either from tumor and nontumor lung tissue or from cryopreserved PBMC samples. Patients were selected for TCR sequencing only if sufficient RNA was available from at least two tumor regions. Before being selected, tumor and adjacent nontumor lung specimens were reviewed by a lung pathologist. CDR1 and CDR2, per the germline V gene (reference sequence), are PRHDT and FYEKMQ. Trimming costs V 5 bases and J 7 bases, and their ends lie 11 bases apart. From its cysteine to its phenylalanine, the CDR3 spans 13 amino acids. Only the CDR3 part of the read is kept: 39 bases, read in frame from the first base.

Library creation used 5' RACE. Sequencing used a NextSeq 500. The TCR library protocol attached a unique molecular identifier to each TCR cDNA molecule to allow correction of PCR and sequencing errors. In the original analysis: TCR identification, UMI-based error correction and CDR3 extraction were all carried out with Decombinator tools. Expanded TCRs were defined as those above a frequency of 2 per 1,000, corresponding to the top 1% of the tumor frequency distribution. Expanded tumor TCRs were classed as regional if statistically deemed absent (corrected P<0.05) from at least one tumor region, otherwise ubiquitous. Each repertoire was subsampled 100 times to 5,000 TCRs, after which Renyi diversity was computed with the R vegan package. CDR3 similarity networks were built from amino acid triplet string-kernel similarity, with CDR3s being connected when pairwise similarity was above 0.82. Starting from the raw public reads, TCRdb applied fastp trimming at Q25, assembled clones with MiXCR and retained in-frame beta chains. Here each entry gathers all rows of one CDR3 protein and keeps the most common genes and DNA. The V and J calls were not made by the authors but by TCRdb's processing. For this sample there are 20,000 to 25,000 distinct CDR3 sequences; over 7.5% appear just once. The top ten hold 7.7% of the sample.

In this chain, TRBV13 is recombined with TRBJ2-2; the D gene is not confidently resolved. The sequence was collected from a male donor with early-stage non-small cell lung cancer. The sample was lung tumor tissue, taken at surgery. This receptor has the CDR3 CASSSNEFGELFF. The sequence in DNA is TGTGCCAGCAGCAGTAACGAGTTCGGGGAGCTGTTTTTT.